The present TCR beta chain was sequenced within a study of cytomegalovirus exposure and HLA in healthy donors. Study summary: Prior work identified around 110 million unique TCR beta sequences in 190 million or so T cells.

Use of 60 Vbeta and 13 Jbeta primers characterized the PCR. Measured with immunoSEQ multiplex PCR; TCRdb has only the in-frame clones, and not every one. The table lists some 150,000 clones, 75% to 85% of them singletons. Samples came from healthy bone marrow donors. Germline lookup yields CDR1 SGHNT and CDR2 YYREEE (reference sequence). Trimming took off 2 bases at V and 6 bases at J, with 15 bases between the two ends. This CDR3 spans 15 amino acids. A note on this clone: No antigen is known for it.

The study's findings and limits: In a later analysis, 16,951 TCR beta sequences were associated with HLA alleles at 0.05 false discovery rate.

This clonotype was obtained from a man in his fifties or sixties in good health and CMV-seropositive. The chain carries TRBV5-4 and TRBJ2-1; D is unresolved. Sequences were obtained from PBMCs. The CDR3 loop is CASSFLAQGGNEQFF. Written as DNA, the CDR3 is TGTGCCAGCAGCTTCTTGGCCCAAGGCGGCAATGAGCAGTTCTTC. Together with reference TRBV5-4 and TRBJ2-1, the CDR3 gives the full variable domain: ETGVTQSPTHLIKTRGQQVTLRCSSQSGHNTVSWYQQALGQGPQFIFQYYREEENGRGNFPPRFSGLQFPNYSSELNVNALELDDSALYLCASSFLAQGGNEQFFGPGTRLTVL.